Presented here are 32 T cell receptor beta chains from one specimen sequenced in a study of blood T cell repertoires in COVID-19. Profiling relied on immunoSEQ multiplex PCR, and the TCRdb table lists in-frame clones only, not all of them. Counted here are more than 400,000 clones, roughly 91% occurring once; the ten biggest clones make up 0.6%. The sequenced sample consisted of PBMCs or T cells enriched from blood (not recorded which). These TCRs come from a man between 18 and 35 years old who had recovered from COVID-19.

V gene TRBV9 combines with J gene TRBJ1-1; D call uncertain. Trimming removed 2 bases from V and 3 bases from J, with 5 bases in between. Germline V CDR1 and CDR2: SGDLS, YYNGEE. The CDR3 runs to 12 residues. The CDR3 DNA reads as TGTGCCAGCAGCGTCCGGGACACTGAAGCTTTCTTT. It translates to CASSVRDTEAFF.

The chain couples TRBV6-5 to TRBJ2-7; 14 bases map to TRBD2. In germline, CDR1 is MNHEY, CDR2 SVGAGI. The V segment lost 7 bases and the J segment 4 bases; nucleotides outside the gene matches: 6. This CDR3 contains 15 residues. CDR3 DNA: TGTGCCAGCAAGGGAAGACTAGCGGGAGGGTACGAGCAGTACTTC. Its translation: CASKGRLAGGYEQYF.

The chain links TRBV10-2 to TRBJ1-4; maybe TRBD1 (5 bases). The CDR3 has 14 amino acids. Trimming removed 7 bases from V and 8 bases from J, with 17 bases in between. CDR1 is WSHSY, CDR2 SAAADI, per germline. CDR3 amino acids: CASTSGLGGEKLFF. The CDR3 region has the DNA TGCGCCAGCACGTCGGGACTTGGTGGCGAAAAACTGTTTTTT.

This chain links TRBV28 with TRBJ2-1; D call uncertain. The germline V gene has CDR1 MDHEN and CDR2 SYDVKM. The CDR3 sequence is 15 residues long. The V end was cut by 5 bases, the J end by 4 bases, with 15 bases between. CDR3 nucleotide sequence: TGTGCCAGCAGTGGTCTAGAGAGTAGATACAATGAGCAGTTCTTC. Translated: CASSGLESRYNEQFF.

The chain joins TRBV19 to TRBJ1-1; no clear D gene. Germline CDR1 and CDR2: LNHDA and SQIVND (reference sequence). The CDR3 runs 14 residues. The V and J ends lost 5 bases and 5 bases respectively, with 15 bases between them. CDR3 sequence (DNA): TGTGCCAGTAGTGTTTCGGGCGGAGGGACTGAAGCTTTCTTT. The encoded protein is CASSVSGGGTEAFF.

This chain joins TRBV3-1 (or the pseudogene TRBV3-2) and TRBJ1-5; 10 bases line up with TRBD1. After removal of 4 bases from V and 4 bases from J, the junction contained 4 bases not matched to a gene. Germline CDR1 is LGHDT and CDR2 is YNNKEL (reference sequence). The CDR3 contains 15 residues. The CDR3 coding sequence is TGTGCCAGCAGCCCGGGACAGGGGCGTAATCAGCCCCAGCATTTT. Amino acid sequence: CASSPGQGRNQPQHF.

This chain links TRBV7-3 with TRBJ1-1, with D unclear. In germline, CDR1 is SGHTA, CDR2 FQGTGA. The CDR3 covers 13 residues. Trimming took 5 bases from V and 5 from J, leaving 12 bases between them. CDR3 amino acids: CASSRESGTEAFF. The CDR3 DNA sequence: TGTGCCAGCAGCCGCGAATCGGGGACTGAAGCTTTCTTT.

The chain has TRBV30 and TRBJ1-3, with 10 bases that match TRBD1. The J segment lost 2 bases and the V segment lost 0 bases, leaving 4 bases of the junction unmatched. The CDR3 totals 16 residues. Germline-derived CDR1 and CDR2 are GTSNPN and SVGIG (reference sequence). CDR3 sequence: CAWSVPGQGPGNTIYF. The DNA for the CDR3 is TGTGCCTGGAGTGTCCCGGGACAGGGGCCTGGAAACACCATATATTTT.

The chain uses TRBV5-1 and TRBJ2-5; weak D call: TRBD2 (7 bases). The germline V gene has CDR1 SGHRS and CDR2 YFSETQ. The CDR3 sequence is 13 residues long. V shed 5 bases and J shed 5 bases, with 13 bases lying between them. CDR3: CASSAGARETQYF. CDR3 sequence (DNA): TGCGCCAGCAGTGCGGGGGCGCGGGAGACCCAGTACTTC.

This rearrangement joins TRBV5-5 to TRBJ1-2; TRBD1 is a possible D gene (6 bases). Germline V gene lookup returns CDR1 SGHKS and CDR2 YYEKEE (reference sequence). Trimming pared 5 bases from V and 5 bases from J, leaving 13 bases between. The CDR3 sequence is 13 residues long. The CDR3 protein is CASRHRAEYGYTF. For the CDR3, the DNA is TGTGCCAGCAGACACAGGGCAGAGTATGGCTACACCTTC.

The CDR3 spells CASSDRDSVEQFF. Written as DNA, the CDR3 is TGTGCCAGCAGCGATCGGGACAGCGTCGAGCAGTTCTTC. This chain connects TRBV5-4 to TRBJ2-1, with 7 nucleotides matching TRBD1. V shed 4 bases and J 10 bases; nucleotides not matched to a gene: 8. The length of the CDR3 is 13 residues. Germline V gives CDR1 SGHNT, CDR2 YYREEE (reference sequence).

The J gene is TRBJ1-1, the V gene TRBV19; TRBD1 aligns across 7 bases. This CDR3 region has 13 residues. J lost 3 bases, V lost 8 bases, and 6 bases had no gene match. Germline V CDR1 and CDR2: LNHDA, SQIVND (reference sequence). For the CDR3, the DNA is TGTGCCAGTGGGGGCAGGGGGGACACTGAAGCTTTCTTT. Protein sequence: CASGGRGDTEAFF.

This chain uses TRBV19 with TRBJ2-1; 8 bases align to TRBD2. CDR1 LNHDA and CDR2 SQIVND come from the germline V gene (reference sequence). The CDR3 is 15 residues long. With 3 bases clipped from V and 6 bases from J, the junction kept 7 bases outside the gene matches. This CDR3 is CASSILAGSFNEQFF. The CDR3 DNA follows: TGTGCCAGTAGTATCTTAGCGGGATCTTTCAATGAGCAGTTCTTC. The entire variable domain, with the rest obtained from reference TRBV19 and TRBJ2-1, is as follows: DGGITQSPKYLFRKEGQNVTLSCEQNLNHDAMYWYRQDPGQGLRLIYYSQIVNDFQKGDIAEGYSVSREKKESFPLTVTSAQKNPTAFYLCASSILAGSFNEQFFGPGTRLTVL.

The chain recombines TRBV9 with TRBJ2-2, with 9 nucleotides matching TRBD2. V was clipped by 0 bases and J by 4 bases; unmatched bases: 13. CDR1 SGDLS and CDR2 YYNGEE come from the germline V gene. The CDR3 contains 19 residues. For the CDR3, the DNA is TGTGCCAGCAGCGTAGCTACTAGCGGTGGTAGCGGGAGCACCGGGGAGCTGTTTTTT. It codes for CASSVATSGGSGSTGELFF. The full variable domain, completed using reference TRBV9 and TRBJ2-2, is DSGVTQTPKHLITATGQRVTLRCSPRSGDLSVYWYQQSLDQGLQFLIQYYNGEERAKGNILERFSAQQFPDLHSELNLSSLELGDSALYFCASSVATSGGSGSTGELFFGEGSRLTVL.

The gene calls are TRBV10-1 and TRBJ2-3; TRBD2 matches at 11 bases. CDR3 length: 15 amino acids. After removal of 3 bases from V and 5 bases from J, the junction contained 4 bases not matched to a gene. Germline CDR1 and CDR2: WNHNN and SYGVQD (reference sequence). Here the CDR3 reads CASSELAGVQDTQYF. The CDR3 DNA reads as TGCGCCAGCAGTGAACTAGCGGGAGTCCAAGATACGCAGTATTTT.

This chain joins TRBV12-1 and TRBJ2-1; TRBD2 is the table's D call, not checked against the DNA. TRBV12-1 is a known pseudogene. This CDR3 has 15 residues. CDR3: CASSRSGTSYNEQFF. The CDR3 DNA follows: TGTGCCAGCAGCCGGAGCGGGACCTCCTACAATGAGCAGTTCTTC.

V usage is TRBV2 and J usage is TRBJ1-2; D is unclear. With 6 bases removed from V and 0 bases from J, the gap between germline ends came to 11 bases. The CDR3 covers 14 residues. Per the germline V gene, CDR1 is SNHLY and CDR2 is FYNNEI. The chain's CDR3 is CASSMEGSNYGYTF. The DNA of the CDR3 is TGTGCCAGCAGCATGGAGGGATCTAACTATGGCTACACCTTC.

This clone was recorded only once. The genes are TRBV24-1 and TRBJ2-2; TRBD2 is a possible D gene (6 bases). The ends were cut back, 3 bases at V and 4 bases at J, with 14 bases in the middle. Germline V CDR1 and CDR2: KGHDR, SFDVKD. The CDR3 covers 16 residues. As DNA, the CDR3 is TGTGCCACCAGTGATCGTGGAACGACTAGCACCGGGGAGCTGTTTTTT. Translation gives CATSDRGTTSTGELFF.

The V call is TRBV3-1 (or the pseudogene TRBV3-2), the J call TRBJ2-7; TRBD2 is a possible D gene (6 bases). CDR3 length equals 15 residues. Germline-derived CDR1 and CDR2 are LGHDT and YNNKEL (reference sequence). V gave up 4 bases and J gave up 4 bases, with 17 bases separating them. DNA for the CDR3: TGTGCCAGCAGCCCTCAATTTAGCGGACCTTACGAGCAGTACTTC. It specifies CASSPQFSGPYEQYF.

The chain employs TRBV2 and TRBJ2-3, with a tentative D call TRBD2 (7 bases). This CDR3 is 15 amino acids long. Between the trimmed V and J ends, which lost 4 bases and 0 bases, there was a span of 11 bases. The germline V gene has CDR1 SNHLY and CDR2 FYNNEI. The CDR3 here is CASSGGGYSTDTQYF. For the CDR3, the DNA is TGTGCCAGCAGTGGGGGGGGCTATAGCACAGATACGCAGTATTTT.

The chain couples TRBV19 to TRBJ1-5; 11 bases line up with TRBD1. V trimming: 5 bases; J trimming: 5 bases; junction bases outside the gene matches: 11. The germline CDR1 and CDR2 sequences are LNHDA and SQIVND (reference sequence). This CDR3 is 17 amino acids long. Here the CDR3 reads CASSHRDRGDSYQPQHF. The CDR3 DNA sequence: TGTGCCAGTAGTCACCGGGACAGGGGGGATAGTTATCAGCCCCAGCATTTT. The variable domain in full, with the rest retrieved from reference TRBV19 and TRBJ1-5, is DGGITQSPKYLFRKEGQNVTLSCEQNLNHDAMYWYRQDPGQGLRLIYYSQIVNDFQKGDIAEGYSVSREKKESFPLTVTSAQKNPTAFYLCASSHRDRGDSYQPQHFGDGTRLSIL.

The chain joins TRBV4-1 to TRBJ1-4; tentative D call: TRBD1 (5 bases). Deletions cut 1 base from V and 1 base from J, with 19 bases between. Looked up from germline, CDR1 is MGHRA and CDR2 is YSYEKL. The CDR3 totals 19 residues. CDR3 DNA: TGCGCCAGCAGCCAAGGTGCCGCAAGGGTCAGGGAAACTAATGAAAAACTGTTTTTT. This translates into CASSQGAARVRETNEKLFF.

The chain employs TRBV27 and TRBJ1-5; TRBD1 is a possible D gene (5 bases). The germline gives CDR1 MNHEY, CDR2 SMNVEV (reference sequence). This CDR3 region has 15 residues. V was cut by 3 bases and J by 0 bases, with 9 bases left in between. Here the CDR3 reads CASSLWGDSNQPQHF. CDR3 bases: TGTGCCAGCAGTTTGTGGGGCGATAGCAATCAGCCCCAGCATTTT.

The V call is TRBV30, the J call TRBJ2-3; D gene ambiguous. There are 12 residues in the CDR3. CDR1 GTSNPN and CDR2 SVGIG come from the germline V gene (reference sequence). Trimming stripped 0 bases from V and 4 bases from J, with 5 bases between. CDR3 nucleotide sequence: TGTGCCTGGAGTGTGCTACCAGATACGCAGTATTTT. Its translation is CAWSVLPDTQYF.

The chain joins TRBV29-1 to TRBJ2-1, with 10 bases matching TRBD2. The trim removed 4 bases at V and 6 bases at J, leaving 6 bases unmatched. Germline-derived CDR1 and CDR2 are SQVTM and ANQGSEA. This CDR3 is built from 14 residues. The CDR3 sequence is CSVVETSGPNEQFF. The CDR3 DNA reads as TGCAGCGTTGTCGAGACTAGCGGGCCCAATGAGCAGTTCTTC.

This clone occurred a few times. The J gene is TRBJ1-1, the V gene TRBV14; D not resolved. CDR1 SGHDN and CDR2 FVKESK come from the germline V gene. Trimming left V 2 bases short and J 0 bases short, with 10 bases between. This CDR3 region has 15 residues. The CDR3 region has the DNA TGTGCCAGCAGCCAACTTAGTAGTTTGAACACTGAAGCTTTCTTT. Amino acids: CASSQLSSLNTEAFF. The entire variable domain, with the rest obtained from reference TRBV14 and TRBJ1-1, is as follows: EAGVTQFPSHSVIEKGQTVTLRCDPISGHDNLYWYRRVMGKEIKFLLHFVKESKQDESGMPNNRFLAERTGGTYSTLKVQPAELEDSGVYFCASSQLSSLNTEAFFGQGTRLTVV.

CDR3 sequence: CASSQTRRNEQYF. Here the CDR3 DNA reads TGCGCCAGCAGCCAGACTAGGCGGAACGAGCAGTACTTC. The V call is TRBV4-1, the J call TRBJ2-7; possible D gene TRBD2, 6 bases. Germline CDR1 is MGHRA and CDR2 is YSYEKL. Trimming cost V 3 bases and J 5 bases, with 11 bases left between them. The CDR3 has 13 residues.

On this clone itself: Possible read error: a much larger clone is one base away. The DNA for the CDR3 is TGTGCCAGCAGCGGACAGCCGAACACTGAAGCTTTCTTT. Its protein is CASSGQPNTEAFF. This chain uses TRBV6-4 with TRBJ1-1; tentative D call: TRBD1 (6 bases). The CDR3 totals 13 residues. V shed 6 bases and J shed 1 base, with 9 bases lying between them. The germline V gene has CDR1 MRHNA and CDR2 SNTAGT.

This chain connects TRBV15 to TRBJ2-1, with D hard to call. Germline-derived CDR1 and CDR2 are LNHNV and YYDKDF (reference sequence). The V end lost 4 bases, the J end lost 0 bases, and 28 bases lay between the germline ends. The CDR3 totals 21 residues. Here the CDR3 reads CATSNLRWPSYPNSSYNEQFF. In nucleotides, the CDR3 is TGTGCCACCAGCAACCTTCGGTGGCCCTCCTATCCAAACAGCTCCTACAATGAGCAGTTCTTC.

The V call is TRBV7-2, the J call TRBJ1-2; D possibly corresponds to TRBD1 (5 bases). Germline V lookup: CDR1 SGHTA, CDR2 FQGNSA. The V end was cut by 1 base, the J end by 6 bases, with 9 bases between. This CDR3 spans 13 amino acids. CDR3 amino acids: CASSLGRAHGYTF. The CDR3 bases are TGTGCCAGCAGCTTAGGCAGGGCTCATGGCTACACCTTC.

V gene TRBV10-3 combines with J gene TRBJ1-5, with 7 positions matching TRBD1. The ends lost 4 bases at V and 2 bases at J; junction bases unmatched: 2. This CDR3 has 14 residues. Germline V gene lookup returns CDR1 ENHRY and CDR2 SYGVKD. The CDR3 DNA is TGTGCCATCAGTGGCGGGACAGGCAATCAGCCCCAGCATTTT. Amino acid sequence: CAISGGTGNQPQHF.

The chain couples TRBV28 to TRBJ2-7, with 8 bases that match TRBD1. The germline CDR1 and CDR2 sequences are MDHEN and SYDVKM. The trim removed 6 bases at V and 11 bases at J, leaving 12 bases unmatched. The CDR3 spans 13 residues. CDR3 residues: CASSRSSRQGKYF. In DNA, the CDR3 is TGTGCCAGCAGCCGCAGTTCGAGACAGGGGAAGTACTTC.